This T cell receptor (beta chain) came from a study of response to subunit inactivated influenza vaccine. This clonotype has just a few counts. Its specificity is not known. TCRdb ran MiXCR on the RT-PCR reads and lists one entry per CDR3 protein. The sample contains roughly 170,000 distinct CDR3 sequences, approximately 9.2% of which appear only once. Findings of the study overall: It was the authors' suggestion that each seasonal influenza vaccination recruits few new T cells.

The TCR comes from a man aged 45-65 years who received an inactivated influenza vaccine. The sequences come from non-naive T cells sorted from PBMCs, collected on the day of vaccination.

This chain's CDR3 is CASSLTEPNQPQHF. CDR3 bases: TGTGCCAGCAGCTTGACGGAACCCAATCAGCCCCAGCATTTT. This chain links TRBV5-5 with TRBJ1-5; unclear D gene. Germline V CDR1 and CDR2: SGHKS, YYEKEE (reference sequence). The V gene lost 1 base and the J gene lost 3 bases, with 8 bases spanning the gap. This CDR3 has 14 amino acids.